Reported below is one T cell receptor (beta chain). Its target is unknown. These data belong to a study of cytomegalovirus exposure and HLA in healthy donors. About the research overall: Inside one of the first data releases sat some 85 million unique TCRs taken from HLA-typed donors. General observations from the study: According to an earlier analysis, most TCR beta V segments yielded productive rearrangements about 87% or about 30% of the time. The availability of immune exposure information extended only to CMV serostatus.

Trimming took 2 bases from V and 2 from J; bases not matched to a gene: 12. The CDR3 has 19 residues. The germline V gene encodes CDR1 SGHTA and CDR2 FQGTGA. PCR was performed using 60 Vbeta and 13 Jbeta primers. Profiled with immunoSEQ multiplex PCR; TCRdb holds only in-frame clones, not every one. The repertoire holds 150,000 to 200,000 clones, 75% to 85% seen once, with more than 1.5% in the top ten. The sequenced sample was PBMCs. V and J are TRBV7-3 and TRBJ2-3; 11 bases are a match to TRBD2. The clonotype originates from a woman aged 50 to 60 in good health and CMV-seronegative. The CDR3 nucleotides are TGTGCCAGCAGCTTACGGCCTGAGGGGACTAGCGGTTTCACAGATACGCAGTATTTT. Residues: CASSLRPEGTSGFTDTQYF.